A selection of T cell receptor beta chains follows, all from one sample in a study of shared clonotypes between healthy human individuals. Sequencing used immunoSEQ multiplex PCR; TCRdb keeps in-frame clones, though not all of them. The sample yields 190,000 or so clones, approximately 62% seen once. Sequencing was performed on memory CD4+ T cells sorted from blood. The receptors here all came from a man younger than 40 in good health. Each CDR3 is given with its conserved first and last residue. The D gene is left open where the match is weak. Size is omitted from some rows. Given values are once, few, many or a class for expanded clones.

J: TRBJ1-2; V: TRBV15; D: TRBD1; size: NA; DNA: TGTGCCACCAGCAGAGGAGGGGACAGGTCATATGGCTACACCTTC; CDR3: CATSRGGDRSYGYTF
J: TRBJ1-2; V: TRBV19; D: TRBD1; size: few; DNA: TGTGCCAGCAGAGACAGGGCGAACTATGGCTACACCTTC; CDR3: CASRDRANYGYTF
J: TRBJ1-1; V: TRBV7-9; D: NA; size: few; DNA: TGTGCCAGCAGCGCATCCTCGTCAACTGAAGCTTTCTTT; CDR3: CASSASSSTEAFF
J: TRBJ2-7; V: TRBV18; D: NA; size: few; DNA: TGTGCCAGCTCACAAAGCCAGGGACCGGGCACATACGAGCAGTACTTC; CDR3: CASSQSQGPGTYEQYF
J: TRBJ2-7; V: TRBV7-2; D: NA; size: NA; DNA: TGTGCCAGCAGCACCACGACTAGTTCGGTAGACCAATTC; CDR3: CASSTTTSSVDQF
J: TRBJ2-5; V: TRBV7-2; D: NA; size: NA; DNA: TGTGCCAGCAGCTTAATCGTCCCGGCTAGGGCGACCCAGTACTTC; CDR3: CASSLIVPARATQYF
J: TRBJ2-2; V: TRBV11-3; D: NA; size: NA; DNA: TGTGCCAGCAGCCAAACAGGAGGGGGGCAGTCGCCCGGGGAGCTGTTTTTT; CDR3: CASSQTGGGQSPGELFF
J: TRBJ2-1; V: TRBV10-3; D: TRBD2; size: NA; DNA: TGTGCCATCAGTGACCTCATAGCGGGATCTTACAATGAGCAGTTCTTC; CDR3: CAISDLIAGSYNEQFF
J: TRBJ1-2; V: TRBV2; D: NA; size: NA; DNA: TGTGCCAGCAGTGCGCTGACAGGAGGAGAGGGCTATGGCTACACCTTC; CDR3: CASSALTGGEGYGYTF
J: TRBJ2-1; V: TRBV2; D: NA; size: NA; DNA: TGTGCCAGCAGTGATTACGCGGGGGCTTACAATGAGCAGTTCTTC; CDR3: CASSDYAGAYNEQFF
J: TRBJ2-1; V: TRBV25-1; D: TRBD2; size: few; DNA: TGTGCCACCAGTCCCCCCGGACTAGCGCTCTACAATGAGCAGTTCTTC; CDR3: CATSPPGLALYNEQFF
J: TRBJ2-1; V: TRBV5-1; D: NA; size: NA; DNA: TGCGCCAGCAGCTTACAAGTCAGCCCCGAATTGTTCTTC; CDR3: CASSLQVSPELFF
J: TRBJ1-1; V: TRBV7-8; D: NA; size: NA; DNA: TGTGCCAGCAGCTACATTTCGGGGGAAAGTGCGAACACTGAAGCTTTCTTT; CDR3: CASSYISGESANTEAFF
J: TRBJ2-7; V: TRBV11-3; D: TRBD2; size: NA; DNA: TGTGCCAGCAGCTTAGAGGCTAGCAGGCCCGGACTAGCGGGAGTGCAGTACTTC; CDR3: CASSLEASRPGLAGVQYF
J: TRBJ2-5; V: TRBV11-2; D: NA; size: NA; DNA: TGTGCCAGCAGCCCTACGTCAGAGACCCAGTACTTC; CDR3: CASSPTSETQYF
J: TRBJ1-2; V: TRBV19; D: NA; size: NA; DNA: TGTGCCAGCAAGATAGGGGGAAATAACTATGGCTACACCTTC; CDR3: CASKIGGNNYGYTF
J: TRBJ2-7; V: TRBV10-1; D: NA; size: few; DNA: TGCGCCAGCAGTGAGTCGCTCGACGAGCAGTACTTC; CDR3: CASSESLDEQYF
J: TRBJ2-2; V: TRBV7-2; D: TRBD2; size: NA; DNA: TGTGCCAGCAGCGTCCTAGCGGCCCAATGGGGGGAGCTGTTTTTT; CDR3: CASSVLAAQWGELFF